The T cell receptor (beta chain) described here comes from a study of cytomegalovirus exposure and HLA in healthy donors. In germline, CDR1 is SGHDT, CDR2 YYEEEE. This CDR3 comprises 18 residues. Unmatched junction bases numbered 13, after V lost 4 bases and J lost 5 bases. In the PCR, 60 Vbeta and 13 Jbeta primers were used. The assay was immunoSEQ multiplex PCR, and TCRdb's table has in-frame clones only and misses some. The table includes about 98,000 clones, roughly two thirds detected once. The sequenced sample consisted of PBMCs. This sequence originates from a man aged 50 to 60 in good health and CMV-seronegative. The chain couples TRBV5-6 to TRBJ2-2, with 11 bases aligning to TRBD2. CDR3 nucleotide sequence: TGTGCCAGCAGCCGGCGGACTAGCGGGTTAGCGGGGACCGGGGAGCTGTTTTTT. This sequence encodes CASSRRTSGLAGTGELFF.